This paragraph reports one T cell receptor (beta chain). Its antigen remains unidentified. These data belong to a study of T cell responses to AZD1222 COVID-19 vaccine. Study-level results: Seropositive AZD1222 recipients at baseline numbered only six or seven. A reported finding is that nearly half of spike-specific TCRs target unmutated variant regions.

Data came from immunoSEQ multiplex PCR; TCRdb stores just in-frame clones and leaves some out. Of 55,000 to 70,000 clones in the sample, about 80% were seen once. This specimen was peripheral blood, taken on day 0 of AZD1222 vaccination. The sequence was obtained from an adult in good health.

CDR3 amino acids: CASSYSGHHQREAFF. The CDR3 DNA sequence: TGTGCCAGCAGTTACTCGGGACACCACCAACGCGAAGCTTTCTTT. V usage is TRBV6-5 and J usage is TRBJ1-1; D may be TRBD1 (6 bases). Trimming pared 0 bases from V and 8 bases from J, leaving 16 bases between. Germline CDR1 MNHEY, CDR2 SVGAGI. The CDR3 consists of 15 residues.